This T cell receptor (beta chain) was captured in a study of blood T cells in healthy people across ages. Concerning this clonotype: Its cognate antigen is unknown.

The authors ran a second PCR of about 6 to 11 cycles using a sample-barcoded 5' primer and a J-beta primer mix. TCRdb reprocessed the 5' RACE reads via MiXCR and lists one record per CDR3 protein. There are some 1.8 million distinct CDR3 sequences in the sample; 35% to 50% occur only once, and under 25% lies in the top ten. Study findings and constraints: As age increased, TCR beta diversity per million T cells fell in a roughly linear fashion. The study found more naive CD4+ cells and higher diversity in long-lived than aged donors.

V lost 6 bases to trimming and J lost 2 bases; unmatched junction nucleotides: 7. Germline V gene data show CDR1 as MNHEY and CDR2 as SVGEGT. This CDR3 region has 14 residues. Per sample, a minimum of 6.5 million PBMCs were isolated. This clonotype was obtained from a human donor in good health. V gene TRBV6-2 or TRBV6-3 combines with J gene TRBJ2-7, with 7 bases lining up with TRBD1. The sample consisted of blood. CDR3 region: CASSTGTVPYEQYF. CDR3 nucleotide sequence: TGTGCCAGCAGCACCGGGACAGTCCCCTACGAGCAGTACTTC.